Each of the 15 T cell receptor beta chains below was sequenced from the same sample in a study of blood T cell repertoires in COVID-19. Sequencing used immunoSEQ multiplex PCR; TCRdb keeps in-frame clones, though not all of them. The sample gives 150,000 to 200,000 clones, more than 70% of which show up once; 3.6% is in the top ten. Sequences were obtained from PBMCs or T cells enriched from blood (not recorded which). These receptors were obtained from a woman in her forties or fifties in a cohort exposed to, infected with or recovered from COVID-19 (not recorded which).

The CDR3 region has the DNA TGTGCCACCATGCGGGAGACCGGCTCCTACAATGAGCAGTTCTTC. Protein product: CATMRETGSYNEQFF. The chain is built from TRBV2 and TRBJ2-1; 7 bases match TRBD2. The CDR3 totals 15 residues. V shed 10 bases and J 0 bases; nucleotides not matched to a gene: 9. Germline V gives CDR1 SNHLY, CDR2 FYNNEI.

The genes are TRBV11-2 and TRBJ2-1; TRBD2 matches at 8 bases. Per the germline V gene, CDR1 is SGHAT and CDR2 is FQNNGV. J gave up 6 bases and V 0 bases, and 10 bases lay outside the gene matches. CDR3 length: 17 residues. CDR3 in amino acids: CASSLDTLAEPSNEQFF. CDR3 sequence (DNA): TGTGCCAGCAGCTTAGATACACTAGCGGAACCGTCCAATGAGCAGTTCTTC.

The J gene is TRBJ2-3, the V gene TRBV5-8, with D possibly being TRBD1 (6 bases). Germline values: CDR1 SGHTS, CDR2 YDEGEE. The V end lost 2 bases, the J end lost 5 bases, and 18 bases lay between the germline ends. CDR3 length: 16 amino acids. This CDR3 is CASSLWTVVGEDTQYF. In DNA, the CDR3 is TGTGCCAGCAGCTTATGGACAGTCGTGGGGGAAGATACGCAGTATTTT.

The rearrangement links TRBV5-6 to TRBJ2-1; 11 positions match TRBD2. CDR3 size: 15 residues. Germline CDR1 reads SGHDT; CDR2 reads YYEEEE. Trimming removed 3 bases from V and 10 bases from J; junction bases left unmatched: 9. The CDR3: CASSSLAGGPGEQFF. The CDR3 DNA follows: TGTGCCAGCAGCTCTCTAGCGGGAGGCCCCGGAGAGCAGTTCTTC.

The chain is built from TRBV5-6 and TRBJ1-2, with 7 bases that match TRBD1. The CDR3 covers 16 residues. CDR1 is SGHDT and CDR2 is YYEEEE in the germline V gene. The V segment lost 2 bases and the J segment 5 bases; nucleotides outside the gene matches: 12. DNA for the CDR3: TGTGCCAGCAGCTTTGGGAAACGACAGGGCCCATATGGCTACACCTTC. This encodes CASSFGKRQGPYGYTF.

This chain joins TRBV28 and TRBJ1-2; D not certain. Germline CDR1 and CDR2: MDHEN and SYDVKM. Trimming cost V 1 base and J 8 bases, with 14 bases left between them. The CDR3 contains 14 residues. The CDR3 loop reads CASSLYLKSSGYTF. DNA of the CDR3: TGTGCCAGCAGTTTATATTTAAAAAGCTCCGGCTACACCTTC.

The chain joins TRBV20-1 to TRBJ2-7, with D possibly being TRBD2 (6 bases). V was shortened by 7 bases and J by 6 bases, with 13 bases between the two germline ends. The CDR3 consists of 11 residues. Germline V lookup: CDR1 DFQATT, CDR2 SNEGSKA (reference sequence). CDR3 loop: CSGARESEQYF. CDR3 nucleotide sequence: TGCAGTGGGGCACGGGAGTCCGAGCAGTACTTC.

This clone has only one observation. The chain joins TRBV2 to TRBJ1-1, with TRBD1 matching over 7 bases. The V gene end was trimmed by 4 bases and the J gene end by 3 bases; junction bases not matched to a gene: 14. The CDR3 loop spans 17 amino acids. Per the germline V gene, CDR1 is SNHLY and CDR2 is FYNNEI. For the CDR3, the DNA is TGTGCCAGCAGTGGGGAGGACACAGGGGATATGTACACTGAAGCTTTCTTT. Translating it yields CASSGEDTGDMYTEAFF.

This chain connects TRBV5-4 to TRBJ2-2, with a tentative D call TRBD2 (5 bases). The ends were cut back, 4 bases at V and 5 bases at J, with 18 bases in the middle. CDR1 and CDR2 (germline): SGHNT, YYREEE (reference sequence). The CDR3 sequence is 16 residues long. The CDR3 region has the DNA TGTGCCAGCAGCCAATCTACATCGGGGTATACCGGGGAGCTGTTTTTT. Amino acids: CASSQSTSGYTGELFF.

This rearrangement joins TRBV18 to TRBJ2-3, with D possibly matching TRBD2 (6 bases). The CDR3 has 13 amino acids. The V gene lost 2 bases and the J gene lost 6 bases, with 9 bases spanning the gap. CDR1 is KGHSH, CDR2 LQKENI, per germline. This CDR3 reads CASSPGLMDTQYF. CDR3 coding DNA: TGTGCCAGCTCACCAGGACTAATGGATACGCAGTATTTT.

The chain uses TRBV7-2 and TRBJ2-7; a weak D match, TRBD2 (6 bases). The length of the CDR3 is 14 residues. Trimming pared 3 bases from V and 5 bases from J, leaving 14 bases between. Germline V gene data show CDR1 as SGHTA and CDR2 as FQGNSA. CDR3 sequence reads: CASSFGGTSNEQYF. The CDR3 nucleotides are TGTGCCAGCAGCTTTGGGGGGACTTCAAACGAGCAGTACTTC.

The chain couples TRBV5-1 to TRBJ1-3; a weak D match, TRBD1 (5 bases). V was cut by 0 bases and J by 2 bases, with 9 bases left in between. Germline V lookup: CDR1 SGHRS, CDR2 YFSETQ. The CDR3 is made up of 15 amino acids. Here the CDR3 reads CASSLGTGAGNTIYF. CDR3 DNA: TGCGCCAGCAGCTTGGGAACGGGGGCTGGAAACACCATATATTTT.

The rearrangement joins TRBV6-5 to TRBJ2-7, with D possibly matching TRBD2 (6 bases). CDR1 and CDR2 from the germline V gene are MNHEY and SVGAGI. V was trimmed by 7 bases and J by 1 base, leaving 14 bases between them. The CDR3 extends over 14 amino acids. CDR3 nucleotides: TGTGCCAGCACTCCCCCCGGAGGGTCCTACGAGCAGTACTTC. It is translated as CASTPPGGSYEQYF.

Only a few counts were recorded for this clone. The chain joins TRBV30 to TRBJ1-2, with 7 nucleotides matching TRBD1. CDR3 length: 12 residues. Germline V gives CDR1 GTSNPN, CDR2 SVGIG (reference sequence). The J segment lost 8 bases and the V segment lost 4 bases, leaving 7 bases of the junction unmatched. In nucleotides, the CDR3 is TGTGCCTGGAAACAGGGGATTGAAGGCTACACCTTC. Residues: CAWKQGIEGYTF.

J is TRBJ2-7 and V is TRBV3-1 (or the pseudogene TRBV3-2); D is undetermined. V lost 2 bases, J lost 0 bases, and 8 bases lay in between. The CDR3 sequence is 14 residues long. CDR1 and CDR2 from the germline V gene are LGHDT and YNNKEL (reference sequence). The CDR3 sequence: CASSQFRDSYEQYF. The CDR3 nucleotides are TGTGCCAGCAGCCAATTTCGAGACTCCTACGAGCAGTACTTC.